The clone carrying this T cell receptor (beta chain) was seen many times. The antigen is unknown. This sample is drawn from a study of T cells after yellow fever vaccination. The germline gives CDR1 SGHKS, CDR2 YYEKEE (reference sequence). CDR3 length: 16 residues. V lost 1 base and J lost 5; bases outside the gene matches: 9. General study findings and limits: Post-booster repertoires again held most primary-vaccination clones (roughly 96% CD4, approximately 90% CD8). Although most clonotypes did not, a small share appeared in both CD4 and CD8 compartments.

Synthesis of TCR cDNA relied on 5'RACE template switching, which attached a universal primer site and UMIs. MiXCR was run by TCRdb on the 5' RACE reads, yielding one entry per CDR3 protein. The table records roughly 170,000 distinct CDR3 sequences, about 6.2% of them present only once. The sample here was CD4+ T cells sorted from PBMCs, taken on the day of the first yellow fever vaccination. The V call is TRBV5-5, the J call TRBJ1-2, with TRBD1 matching over 9 bases. The TCR originated in a man between 18 and 35 years old who received the YFV17D yellow fever vaccine. This CDR3 reads CASSLRTGVGIYGYTF. CDR3 nucleotides: TGTGCCAGCAGCTTGAGGACAGGGGTTGGAATTTATGGCTACACCTTC.